The clone carrying this T cell receptor (beta chain) was detected only a few times. Its cognate antigen is unknown. At one end the junction does not follow the germline gene, possibly because of a read error. Among the patients, none had received any treatment before thyroid surgery. The sample comes from a study of metastatic and nonmetastatic thyroid tumors. Study at large: Malignant thyroid and benign thyroid patients provided blood and tumor or nodule tissue whose repertoires were compared. Study outcomes and limitations: Significantly higher TCR beta diversity was reportedly seen in malignant thyroid tumors than benign nodules, in blood and tumor.

In the study's own analysis: The distant-metastasis classifier for papillary thyroid cancer was built from CDR3 differences across clinicopathological groups. TCRdb reprocessed the PCR reads using MiXCR. The V and J calls come from TCRdb's annotation, not from the publication. The sample includes over 5,500 clones, 27% seen only once; the top ten take around 17%. This CDR3 is built from 15 residues. Looked up from germline, CDR1 is MNHNS and CDR2 is SASEGT. The sequenced sample was adjacent normal tissue. The J gene is TRBJ1-1, the V gene TRBV6-1; D is uncertain. The sequence came from a male donor with papillary thyroid cancer or a benign thyroid nodule (not recorded which). Some clones in this sample may be carry-over from other donors' samples. The CDR3 loop is CASSRTGVFPGESFF. Here the CDR3 DNA reads TGTGCCAGCAGTCGGACGGGTGTGTTCCCAGGTGAATCTTTCTTT.